This TCR beta chain was sequenced in a study of blood T cell repertoires in COVID-19. CDR1 is SGDLS and CDR2 is YYNGEE in the germline V gene. V shed 0 bases, J shed 5 bases, and the junction held 4 bases outside the gene matches. This CDR3 is 14 amino acids long. Authors' analysis steps: The authors estimated nucleated cell counts from reference gene primer amplification. Assay: immunoSEQ multiplex PCR; the TCRdb copy retains only in-frame clones and omits some. That table is the source of V, J and clone size, and D and trimming were worked out from the DNA. The sample shows under 200,000 clones, 83% of them seen only once.

The sequenced sample consisted of peripheral blood. The sequence was collected from a human donor in a cohort sampled during active COVID-19. The chain links TRBV9 to TRBJ1-1; 7 positions agree with TRBD1. Here the CDR3 reads CASSVGGRGTEAFF. In DNA, the CDR3 is TGTGCCAGCAGCGTAGGGGGCAGGGGGACTGAAGCTTTCTTT.